This T cell receptor beta chain originates from a study of T cells after yellow fever vaccination. Overall study findings and caveats: Primary-vaccination clones mostly resurfaced post-booster (more than 95% CD4, roughly 90% CD8). When the response was secondary, it was weaker but reached its peak faster, day 5 versus 15. Abundant contaminating clonotypes from the bulk population could appear in FACS-sorted repertoires.

This clonotype has only a few counts. No antigen is known for it. The authors made TCR cDNA by 5'RACE template switching, adding a universal primer site and UMIs. TCRdb independently ran MiXCR on the 5' RACE reads; one entry per CDR3 protein. The sample has over 250,000 distinct CDR3 sequences, about 4% seen once. Germline CDR1 reads MGHDK; CDR2 reads SYGVNS. The trim removed 4 bases at V and 3 bases at J, leaving 6 bases unmatched. This CDR3 region has 17 residues. Material: PBMCs, obtained 5 days after the yellow fever booster vaccination. The chain has TRBV25-1 and TRBJ2-1, with 13 bases that match TRBD2. The TCR sequence derives from a young man who received the YFV17D yellow fever vaccine. Here the CDR3 reads CASSGLAGGPYYNEQFF. For the CDR3, the DNA is TGTGCCAGCAGTGGACTAGCGGGGGGCCCTTACTACAATGAGCAGTTCTTC.